These 27 T cell receptor beta chains were all obtained from the same sample, sequenced in a study of blood T cell repertoires in COVID-19. Sequencing was performed with immunoSEQ multiplex PCR; in TCRdb, only in-frame clones are kept and a portion is missing. The data contain about 480,000 clones, roughly nine tenths of them seen just once; the ten biggest clones take up over 0.7%. The specimen was peripheral blood. The receptor set was obtained from a man between 18 and 29 years old with COVID-19, enrolled during active disease.

J is TRBJ1-2 and V is TRBV28; TRBD1 aligns across 12 bases. With 4 bases clipped from V and 3 bases from J, the junction kept 6 bases outside the gene matches. Germline V gives CDR1 MDHEN, CDR2 SYDVKM. This CDR3 has 16 amino acids. CDR3 residues: CASSSGTGGAHYGYTF. In DNA, the CDR3 is TGTGCCAGCAGTTCAGGGACAGGGGGCGCCCACTATGGCTACACCTTC.

The chain uses TRBV7-9 and TRBJ2-4; a possible D gene is TRBD2 (6 bases). The CDR3 length is 15 residues. V lost 5 bases to trimming and J lost 3 bases, with 14 bases between them. Germline loops: CDR1 SEHNR, CDR2 FQNEAQ (reference sequence). The DNA of the CDR3 is TGTGCCAGCAGCCTAGAGCGGGCGGGCAAAAACATTCAGTACTTC. Translated, it gives CASSLERAGKNIQYF.

The chain uses TRBV11-3 and TRBJ2-7; 10 bases align to TRBD1. Germline V gives CDR1 SGHNT, CDR2 YENEEA. The CDR3 is 16 amino acids. The V segment lost 4 bases and the J segment 0 bases; nucleotides outside the gene matches: 6. CDR3 DNA: TGTGCCAGCAGCTCGGTGACAGGGGGCAGCTCCTACGAGCAGTACTTC. Translated: CASSSVTGGSSYEQYF.

The chain combines TRBV18 with TRBJ1-5, with 9 bases aligning to TRBD1. Germline CDR1 and CDR2: KGHSH and LQKENI. The CDR3 consists of 15 residues. V gave up 3 bases and J gave up 4 bases; unmatched junction bases: 4. CDR3 nucleotides: TGTGCCAGCTCACCCGAGACAGGGGGAAATCAGCCCCAGCATTTT. As protein: CASSPETGGNQPQHF.

The chain combines TRBV7-6 with TRBJ2-2; the match to TRBD2 covers 11 bases. This CDR3 spans 17 amino acids. Germline values: CDR1 SGHVS, CDR2 FNYEAQ. After removal of 6 bases from V and 2 bases from J, the junction contained 8 bases not matched to a gene. The CDR3 region is CASSTSGGLRNTGELFF. CDR3 in DNA: TGTGCCAGCAGTACTAGCGGGGGTTTGCGAAACACCGGGGAGCTGTTTTTT.

The chain uses TRBV25-1 and TRBJ2-3; no reliable D call. With 6 bases removed from V and 2 bases from J, the gap between germline ends came to 6 bases. Germline V gives CDR1 MGHDK, CDR2 SYGVNS. This CDR3 region has 12 residues. This CDR3 is CASREATDTQYF. In DNA, the CDR3 is TGTGCCAGCAGAGAGGCCACAGATACGCAGTATTTT.

The rearrangement joins TRBV7-9 to TRBJ2-5; 10 nucleotides align to TRBD2. The CDR3 totals 15 residues. V was clipped by 7 bases and J by 4 bases; unmatched bases: 9. The germline V gene encodes CDR1 SEHNR and CDR2 FQNEAQ (reference sequence). DNA of the CDR3: TGTGCCAGCACGGTAGGGGTAGCGGGAGGAGAGACCCAGTACTTC. Protein product: CASTVGVAGGETQYF.

The chain is built from TRBV3-1 (or the pseudogene TRBV3-2) and TRBJ2-7; 8 nucleotides match TRBD2. Germline assignment: CDR1 LGHDT and CDR2 YNNKEL (reference sequence). V gave up 3 bases and J gave up 6 bases; unmatched junction bases: 7. The CDR3 sequence is 14 residues long. Here the CDR3 DNA reads TGTGCCAGCAGCCAGCACGGGGGGGCCGGCGAGCAGTACTTC. Translated: CASSQHGGAGEQYF.

The chain uses TRBV6-6 and TRBJ2-1; tentatively, D is TRBD2 (5 bases). Between the trimmed V and J ends, which lost 8 bases and 0 bases, there was a span of 5 bases. This CDR3 is 12 amino acids long. The germline CDR1 and CDR2 sequences are MNHNY and SVGAGI (reference sequence). The chain's CDR3 is CASEGSYNEQFF. The CDR3 nucleotides read TGTGCCAGCGAGGGCTCCTACAATGAGCAGTTCTTC.

The rearrangement links TRBV27 to TRBJ2-7; 12 positions match TRBD2. CDR1 MNHEY and CDR2 SMNVEV come from the germline V gene (reference sequence). Trimming took 5 bases from V and 4 from J; bases not matched to a gene: 6. The CDR3 length is 15 residues. The CDR3 DNA sequence: TGTGCCAGCAGTCCCGGGACTAGCGGGTTTTACGAGCAGTACTTC. Amino acid sequence: CASSPGTSGFYEQYF.

The CDR3 region is CASSATGTNTGELFF. The CDR3 nucleotides read TGTGCCAGCAGCGCCACCGGGACGAACACCGGGGAGCTGTTTTTT. The chain recombines TRBV7-7 with TRBJ2-2, with D perhaps matching TRBD2 (5 bases). Germline-derived CDR1 and CDR2 are SSHAT and FNYEAQ (reference sequence). The CDR3 totals 15 residues. V was clipped by 5 bases and J by 0 bases, with 10 bases between them.

The chain employs TRBV27 and TRBJ2-7; D perhaps matches TRBD2 (6 bases). This CDR3 comprises 16 residues. Trimming shortened V by 3 bases and J by 0 bases, and 15 bases separated the two germline ends. Germline V gene lookup returns CDR1 MNHEY and CDR2 SMNVEV (reference sequence). The CDR3 DNA follows: TGTGCCAGCAGTTTTTCAACGGGAGTAGGCTCCTACGAGCAGTACTTC. Its translation is CASSFSTGVGSYEQYF.

This clone showed up many times. V and J are TRBV5-1 and TRBJ1-2, with 8 bases matching TRBD1. The CDR3 has 15 residues. Germline-derived CDR1 and CDR2 are SGHRS and YFSETQ. Trimming at V came to 4 bases and at J to 4 bases, leaving 9 bases not matched to a gene. DNA for the CDR3: TGCGCCAGCAGCGGAACTTCAGGGGGCGGCTATGGCTACACCTTC. This gives the protein CASSGTSGGGYGYTF. Combining the CDR3 with reference TRBV5-1 and TRBJ1-2 gives the whole variable domain KAGVTQTPRYLIKTRGQQVTLSCSPISGHRSVSWYQQTPGQGLQFLFEYFSETQRNKGNFPGRFSGRQFSNSRSEMNVSTLELGDSALYLCASSGTSGGGYGYTFGSGTRLTVV.

This clone was detected only once. The chain is built from TRBV5-1 and TRBJ2-2, with 8 bases lining up with TRBD1. Germline V gene lookup returns CDR1 SGHRS and CDR2 YFSETQ. V was clipped by 4 bases and J by 4 bases; unmatched bases: 6. The CDR3 covers 15 residues. Here the CDR3 reads CASSRDRGGTGELFF. CDR3 in DNA: TGCGCCAGCAGCCGCGACAGGGGCGGCACCGGGGAGCTGTTTTTT. The entire variable domain, with the rest obtained from reference TRBV5-1 and TRBJ2-2, is as follows: KAGVTQTPRYLIKTRGQQVTLSCSPISGHRSVSWYQQTPGQGLQFLFEYFSETQRNKGNFPGRFSGRQFSNSRSEMNVSTLELGDSALYLCASSRDRGGTGELFFGEGSRLTVL.

The chain has TRBV3-1 (or the pseudogene TRBV3-2) and TRBJ2-2; the match to TRBD2 covers 14 bases. Germline-derived CDR1 and CDR2 are LGHDT and YNNKEL (reference sequence). J was trimmed by 4 bases and V by 1 base; bases with no gene match: 8. The CDR3 consists of 19 residues. CDR3 amino acids: CASSQVGTSGSFSTGELFF. The CDR3 DNA sequence: TGTGCCAGCAGCCAAGTGGGGACTAGCGGGAGTTTTAGCACCGGGGAGCTGTTTTTT.

V gene TRBV12-3 or TRBV12-4 combines with J gene TRBJ2-1, with a tentative D call TRBD2 (5 bases). This CDR3 has 11 amino acids. V was pared by 4 bases and J by 10 bases, with 8 bases between. The CDR3 region has the DNA TGTGCCAGCAGTTCAGGCGGGGAGCAGTTCTTC. This encodes CASSSGGEQFF.

There are a few counts of this clone. V gene TRBV18 combines with J gene TRBJ2-2, with a weak D call TRBD1 (5 bases). The CDR3 extends over 15 amino acids. V gave up 3 bases and J gave up 1 base, with 9 bases separating them. CDR1 and CDR2 (germline): KGHSH, LQKENI. CDR3 coding DNA: TGTGCCAGCTCACCGGAGACAGAGAACACCGGGGAGCTGTTTTTT. It translates to CASSPETENTGELFF.

The chain uses TRBV18 and TRBJ2-1; 7 bases agree with TRBD2. Germline values: CDR1 KGHSH, CDR2 LQKENI. V lost 3 bases to trimming and J lost 5 bases; unmatched junction nucleotides: 10. There are 16 residues in the CDR3. The CDR3 bases are TGTGCCAGCTCACCCAGAACCGGGACTACACACAATGAGCAGTTCTTC. Its translation: CASSPRTGTTHNEQFF.

The gene calls are TRBV20-1 and TRBJ1-3, with unresolved D. CDR3 size: 16 residues. Germline lookup yields CDR1 DFQATT and CDR2 SNEGSKA (reference sequence). V dropped 3 bases and J dropped 2 bases, with 17 bases sitting between them. The CDR3 protein is CSASGGTREPGNTIYF. The CDR3 region has the DNA TGCAGTGCTAGTGGAGGTACAAGGGAGCCTGGAAACACCATATATTTT.

The rearrangement joins TRBV7-9 to TRBJ1-1; unclear D gene. The CDR3 totals 13 residues. CDR1 and CDR2 (germline): SEHNR, FQNEAQ (reference sequence). The V end was cut by 2 bases, the J end by 4 bases, with 8 bases between. CDR3 coding DNA: TGTGCCAGCAGCTTATGGACTGTCACTGAAGCTTTCTTT. It specifies CASSLWTVTEAFF.

This rearrangement joins TRBV12-3 or TRBV12-4 to TRBJ2-5; D perhaps matches TRBD1 (7 bases). Trimming cost V 5 bases and J 7 bases, with 14 bases left between them. CDR3 size: 13 residues. CDR3 DNA: TGTGCCAGCAGTCGAACGCAGGGGGGGACCCAGTACTTC. Residues: CASSRTQGGTQYF.

The rearrangement links TRBV7-3 to TRBJ1-6, with TRBD1 identical over 7 bases. Unmatched junction bases numbered 13, after V lost 5 bases and J lost 0 bases. The CDR3 loop spans 19 amino acids. CDR1 is SGHTA and CDR2 is FQGTGA in the germline V gene. CDR3 amino acids: CASSLVVEDRSSYNSPLHF. In DNA, the CDR3 is TGTGCCAGCAGCCTTGTAGTTGAGGACAGGAGCTCCTATAATTCACCCCTCCACTTT.

The chain carries TRBV2 and TRBJ1-2, with D unresolved. This CDR3 is 10 amino acids long. The germline CDR1 and CDR2 sequences are SNHLY and FYNNEI. Trimming removed 6 bases at V and 8 bases at J, with 7 bases between. DNA for the CDR3: TGTGCCAGCAGAGCGGGGGGCTACACCTTC. Protein sequence: CASRAGGYTF.

The J gene is TRBJ2-7, the V gene TRBV5-4; the D gene is possibly TRBD1 (5 bases). CDR1 and CDR2 (germline): SGHNT, YYREEE (reference sequence). Trimming took 1 base from V and 3 from J, leaving 11 bases between them. The CDR3 contains 14 residues. CDR3 nucleotides: TGTGCCAGCAGCTTGACAGGTATGGACTACGAGCAGTACTTC. This sequence encodes CASSLTGMDYEQYF.

V gene TRBV6-1 combines with J gene TRBJ2-1; D remains unclear. The ends were cut back, 2 bases at V and 5 bases at J, with 7 bases in the middle. Germline loops: CDR1 MNHNS, CDR2 SASEGT. The CDR3 consists of 13 residues. As DNA, the CDR3 is TGTGCCAGCAGTGAAACCCTAGACAATGAGCAGTTCTTC. Protein product: CASSETLDNEQFF.

This chain connects TRBV5-1 to TRBJ2-6, with 9 bases fitting TRBD1. There are 17 residues in the CDR3. V was pared by 7 bases and J by 2 bases, with 10 bases of the junction left unmatched. Looked up from germline, CDR1 is SGHRS and CDR2 is YFSETQ. The CDR3 sequence is CASRELTGGTGANVLTF. DNA for the CDR3: TGCGCCAGCCGAGAGCTCACAGGGGGCACTGGGGCCAACGTCCTGACTTTC.

The rearrangement uses TRBV10-3 and TRBJ1-2, with 8 bases fitting TRBD1. The CDR3 runs to 15 residues. The J segment lost 8 bases and the V segment lost 1 base, leaving 9 bases of the junction unmatched. Germline-derived CDR1 and CDR2 are ENHRY and SYGVKD. The chain's CDR3 is CAISELPQGELGYTF. CDR3 in DNA: TGTGCCATCAGTGAGTTACCACAGGGGGAACTCGGCTACACCTTC.